Shown below are 17 T cell receptor beta chains from a single sample sequenced in a study of cytomegalovirus exposure and HLA in healthy donors. It was with 60 Vbeta and 13 Jbeta primers that the PCR ran. The table came from immunoSEQ multiplex PCR; TCRdb's copy has only in-frame clones and leaves some out. The table records around 130,000 clones, about three quarters of them present only once. The sample taken for sequencing was PBMCs. The receptors stem from a man in his forties in good health and CMV-seropositive.

This rearrangement joins TRBV7-2 to TRBJ2-7, with a possible D match to TRBD2 (6 bases). Germline V gene data show CDR1 as SGHTA and CDR2 as FQGNSA. The CDR3 is made up of 16 amino acids. Trimming stripped 5 bases from V and 0 bases from J, with 17 bases between. The CDR3 region is CASSLTGGISSYEQYF. The CDR3 coding sequence is TGTGCCAGCAGCCTGACTGGCGGGATTAGCTCCTACGAGCAGTACTTC.

The chain uses TRBV29-1 and TRBJ2-1; 7 bases map to TRBD2. The CDR3 spans 15 residues. Germline V lookup: CDR1 SQVTM, CDR2 ANQGSEA. V trimming: 6 bases; J trimming: 8 bases; junction bases outside the gene matches: 16. The CDR3 sequence is CSVAPWAGEEYEQFF. The CDR3 coding sequence is TGCAGCGTCGCCCCCTGGGCGGGAGAGGAATATGAGCAGTTCTTC.

The chain recombines TRBV4-1 with TRBJ2-3; 8 positions match TRBD2. In germline, CDR1 is MGHRA, CDR2 YSYEKL. CDR3 length equals 16 residues. V dropped 4 bases and J dropped 1; count of bases not matched to a gene: 7. DNA for the CDR3: TGCGCCAGCAGCCTAAAAGCGGGAGCAGGCACAGATACGCAGTATTTT. This sequence encodes CASSLKAGAGTDTQYF.

A single count supports this clone. The V gene is TRBV4-1, the J gene TRBJ1-2; D is perhaps TRBD1 (5 bases). This CDR3 is built from 15 residues. Deletions cut 4 bases from V and 0 bases from J, with 12 bases between. Germline assignment: CDR1 MGHRA and CDR2 YSYEKL. CDR3 amino acids: CASSPQDSANYGYTF. CDR3 DNA: TGCGCCAGCAGCCCACAAGACAGCGCTAACTATGGCTACACCTTC.

The chain uses TRBV9 and TRBJ1-1; TRBD1 is a possible D gene (5 bases). V lost 4 bases and J 1 base, leaving 8 bases between the germline ends. The germline CDR1 and CDR2 sequences are SGDLS and YYNGEE. This CDR3 has 13 amino acids. The CDR3, as DNA: TGTGCCAGCAGCTTTGGACAGAACACTGAAGCTTTCTTT. Protein sequence: CASSFGQNTEAFF.

This clone was seen only once. The rearrangement joins TRBV7-9 to TRBJ2-3; 7 nucleotides align to TRBD1. V gave up 2 bases and J gave up 0 bases; unmatched junction bases: 11. The CDR3 totals 18 residues. CDR1 SEHNR and CDR2 FQNEAQ come from the germline V gene (reference sequence). The CDR3 loop reads CASSLLPGQLASTDTQYF. The CDR3 DNA reads as TGTGCCAGCAGCTTACTCCCGGGACAGTTAGCTAGCACAGATACGCAGTATTTT.

The chain recombines TRBV7-9 with TRBJ1-4; tentatively, D is TRBD1 (6 bases). CDR3 length: 15 amino acids. Trimming left V 5 bases short and J 5 bases short, with 15 bases between. Germline V gene sequence: CDR1 SEHNR, CDR2 FQNEAQ (reference sequence). For the CDR3, the DNA is TGTGCCAGCAGCGCCGACCGGGACACAAATGAAAAACTGTTTTTT. Residues: CASSADRDTNEKLFF.

V gene TRBV19 combines with J gene TRBJ2-2, with TRBD1 identical over 9 bases. CDR1 is LNHDA, CDR2 SQIVND, per germline (reference sequence). The CDR3 is 15 amino acids. Trimming took 6 bases from V and 6 from J; bases not matched to a gene: 8. The CDR3 DNA reads as TGTGCCAGTAGGACAGGGGGGAGTAGGGCCGGGGAGCTGTTTTTT. Protein product: CASRTGGSRAGELFF.

The gene calls are TRBV7-9 and TRBJ1-4, with D possibly TRBD1 on 6 matching bases. With 2 bases removed from V and 7 bases from J, the gap between germline ends came to 11 bases. The CDR3 contains 14 residues. Germline assignment: CDR1 SEHNR and CDR2 FQNEAQ (reference sequence). The CDR3 DNA is TGTGCCAGCAGCTTAACAGGGCTTGGTGAAAAACTGTTTTTT. Its translation is CASSLTGLGEKLFF.

The chain uses TRBV29-1 and TRBJ1-2; 7 nucleotides line up with TRBD1. The germline V gene encodes CDR1 SQVTM and CDR2 ANQGSEA. CDR3 length: 14 residues. V trimming: 4 bases; J trimming: 0 bases; junction bases outside the gene matches: 5. The CDR3 region is CSVGQGAANYGYTF. The DNA of the CDR3 is TGCAGCGTTGGACAGGGAGCAGCTAACTATGGCTACACCTTC.

This clone was seen just once. The chain recombines TRBV27 with TRBJ1-2, with 12 bases aligning to TRBD1. Looked up from germline, CDR1 is MNHEY and CDR2 is SMNVEV (reference sequence). The CDR3 contains 14 residues. V dropped 8 bases and J dropped 5; count of bases not matched to a gene: 6. CDR3 amino acids: CASGTGGGQYGYTF. CDR3 bases: TGTGCCAGCGGGACAGGGGGCGGTCAATATGGCTACACCTTC.

The chain recombines TRBV7-8 with TRBJ1-2, with D possibly TRBD1 on 6 matching bases. Germline CDR1 reads SGHVS; CDR2 reads FQNEAQ. Trimming took off 4 bases at V and 0 bases at J, with 18 bases between the two ends. This CDR3 contains 17 residues. The CDR3 nucleotides read TGTGCCAGCAGCTCGCCCGCTTGGGACACCTCTAACTATGGCTACACCTTC. Translating it yields CASSSPAWDTSNYGYTF.

This chain connects TRBV13 to TRBJ2-7; TRBD1 is a possible D gene (5 bases). CDR1 and CDR2 (germline): PRHDT, FYEKMQ (reference sequence). CDR3 size: 13 residues. With 1 base removed from V and 6 bases from J, the gap between germline ends came to 10 bases. CDR3 protein: CASSLESGFEQYF. CDR3 bases: TGTGCCAGCAGCTTAGAATCAGGGTTCGAGCAGTACTTC. Full variable domain (rest looked up from reference TRBV13 and TRBJ2-7): AAGVIQSPRHLIKEKRETATLKCYPIPRHDTVYWYQQGPGQDPQFLISFYEKMQSDKGSIPDRFSAQQFSDYHSELNMSSLELGDSALYFCASSLESGFEQYFGPGTRLTVT.

The rearrangement uses TRBV6-6 and TRBJ2-3; no clear D gene. Trimming stripped 7 bases from V and 2 bases from J, with 16 bases between. CDR3 size: 15 residues. Per the germline V gene, CDR1 is MNHNY and CDR2 is SVGAGI (reference sequence). The CDR3 here is CASIGSAVDTDTQYF. As DNA, the CDR3 is TGTGCCAGCATCGGGTCGGCCGTAGACACAGATACGCAGTATTTT.

The rearrangement uses TRBV19 and TRBJ1-2; D gene unclear. Looked up from germline, CDR1 is LNHDA and CDR2 is SQIVND (reference sequence). This CDR3 is 12 amino acids long. V lost 7 bases and J 3 bases, leaving 9 bases between the germline ends. The CDR3 DNA is TGTGCCAGTAAGAGGGCAGACTATGGCTACACCTTC. This sequence encodes CASKRADYGYTF.

The chain employs TRBV6-5 and TRBJ1-2, with 9 bases fitting TRBD1. Germline trimming cut 6 bases from V and 4 bases from J; bases unmatched to any gene: 9. The CDR3 spans 15 residues. Germline loops: CDR1 MNHEY, CDR2 SVGAGI. The CDR3 DNA is TGTGCCAGCAGAAAACAGGGGGCGTATAGCTATGGCTACACCTTC. Translating gives CASRKQGAYSYGYTF.

This chain connects TRBV6-1 to TRBJ2-5; D may be TRBD2 (5 bases). This CDR3 has 12 amino acids. CDR1 is MNHNS and CDR2 is SASEGT in the germline V gene. Trimming shortened V by 4 bases and J by 7 bases, and 10 bases separated the two germline ends. The CDR3 DNA reads as TGTGCCAGCAGTGCTACACGGGGGACCCAGTACTTC. The encoded protein is CASSATRGTQYF.